These 19 T cell receptor beta chains originate from one sample sequenced in a study of blood T cell repertoires in COVID-19. The repertoire was sequenced with immunoSEQ multiplex PCR; TCRdb's copy has only in-frame clones and lacks some. Of about 46,000 clones in the sample, 88% are singletons; the top ten hold about 8%. Sample: peripheral blood. The receptors shown here come from a man in his forties or fifties with acute or convalescent COVID-19.

V gene TRBV6-1 combines with J gene TRBJ1-3, with 9 nucleotides matching TRBD1. Germline assignment: CDR1 MNHNS and CDR2 SASEGT. Germline trimming cut 3 bases from V and 3 bases from J; bases unmatched to any gene: 3. The CDR3 loop spans 15 amino acids. CDR3 in amino acids: CASSDGTGIGNTIYF. Written as DNA, the CDR3 is TGTGCCAGCAGTGACGGGACAGGGATTGGAAACACCATATATTTT.

Points on this clone: Germline and junction disagree at one end, which may indicate a read error. The same CDR3 also results from other DNA sequences found in this sample. The chain couples TRBV5-1 to TRBJ2-7; TRBD1 is a possible D gene (6 bases). Per the germline V gene, CDR1 is SGHRS and CDR2 is YFSETQ. The length of the CDR3 is 13 residues. The CDR3 coding sequence is TGCGCCAGCAGCAAGGACAGCAATAGCGAGCAGTACTTT. It encodes CASSKDSNSEQYF.

The DNA of the CDR3 is TGTGCCAGTAGTATTGGCCGCGGCTCTGGAAACACCATATATTTT. It is translated as CASSIGRGSGNTIYF. This chain links TRBV19 with TRBJ1-3, with D uncertain. CDR1 is LNHDA and CDR2 is SQIVND in the germline V gene (reference sequence). The CDR3 runs 15 residues. V was shortened by 3 bases and J by 0 bases, with 9 bases between the two germline ends.

V and J are TRBV5-6 and TRBJ2-7; D gene ambiguous. Germline CDR1 SGHDT, CDR2 YYEEEE. The CDR3 loop spans 11 amino acids. V was pared by 1 base and J by 6 bases, with 5 bases between. The DNA for the CDR3 is TGTGCCAGCAGCTTGCTTCGCGAGCAGTACTTC. Its protein product is CASSLLREQYF.

This clone has just one count. CDR3 DNA sequence: TGTGCCAGCAGTTTATCTACAGCCGCCAGGGGCAATCAGCCCCAGCATTTT. Translating it yields CASSLSTAARGNQPQHF. V and J are TRBV27 and TRBJ1-5, with D perhaps TRBD1 (5 bases). V was trimmed by 0 bases and J by 2 bases, leaving 14 bases between them. CDR1 MNHEY and CDR2 SMNVEV come from the germline V gene (reference sequence). The CDR3 contains 17 residues.

J is TRBJ1-2 and V is TRBV7-9; D gene ambiguous. The CDR3 is 13 residues long. The V gene's germline CDR1 is SEHNR and CDR2 FQNEAQ (reference sequence). The V and J ends lost 4 bases and 2 bases respectively, with 8 bases between them. The CDR3 DNA reads TGTGCCAGCAGCTCGGCCGGGAACTATGGCTACACCTTC. It is translated as CASSSAGNYGYTF.

This clone was counted a few times. J is TRBJ2-7 and V is TRBV4-2; D might be TRBD2 (6 bases). This CDR3 region has 14 residues. Per the germline V gene, CDR1 is LGHNA and CDR2 is YNFKEQ. Trimming stripped 8 bases from V and 3 bases from J, with 17 bases between. CDR3: CASALTSVDYEQYF. In DNA, the CDR3 is TGTGCCAGCGCCCTGACTAGTGTAGACTACGAGCAGTACTTC.

This clone was seen once. The chain combines TRBV9 with TRBJ1-1, with TRBD1 matching 7 bases. After removal of 0 bases from V and 4 bases from J, the junction contained 6 bases not matched to a gene. Germline loops: CDR1 SGDLS, CDR2 YYNGEE. The CDR3 consists of 15 residues. CDR3 sequence: CASSVVEGAGTEAFF. CDR3 nucleotides: TGTGCCAGCAGCGTAGTGGAGGGGGCTGGCACTGAAGCTTTCTTT.

V usage is TRBV18 and J usage is TRBJ1-5, with D unclear. V was pared by 3 bases and J by 0 bases, with 12 bases between. The length of the CDR3 is 16 residues. Per germline, CDR1 KGHSH and CDR2 LQKENI. The CDR3 coding sequence is TGTGCCAGCTCACCCGCGGCAGAACGTAGCAATCAGCCCCAGCATTTT. This gives the protein CASSPAAERSNQPQHF.

J is TRBJ1-5 and V is TRBV27; 7 bases match TRBD1. CDR1 is MNHEY, CDR2 SMNVEV, per germline (reference sequence). The CDR3 has 15 residues. J was trimmed by 7 bases and V by 0 bases; bases with no gene match: 6. The CDR3: CASSLSQGVGQPQHF. In DNA, the CDR3 is TGTGCCAGCAGTTTATCCCAGGGGGTGGGACAGCCCCAGCATTTT.

This chain joins TRBV5-1 and TRBJ2-3, with 12 bases aligning to TRBD2. This CDR3 is 16 amino acids long. The V gene's germline CDR1 is SGHRS and CDR2 YFSETQ. The junction had 5 bases not matched to a gene; V was cut back by 4 bases and J by 2 bases. DNA for the CDR3: TGCGCCAGCAGCCTCAGGACTAGCGGGACCACAGATACGCAGTATTTT. Translation gives CASSLRTSGTTDTQYF.

This clone appeared once. The rearrangement links TRBV29-1 to TRBJ1-1; TRBD1 might be the D (6 bases). The CDR3 consists of 13 residues. Trimming left V 7 bases short and J 6 bases short, with 18 bases between. Per germline, CDR1 SQVTM and CDR2 ANQGSEA. The CDR3 DNA reads TGCAGCGGGTACAGTGGGGGCAGGGCTGAAGCTTTCTTT. Protein: CSGYSGGRAEAFF.

This rearrangement joins TRBV6-5 to TRBJ1-1; unclear D gene. This CDR3 comprises 15 residues. V gave up 0 bases and J gave up 1 base, with 9 bases separating them. Germline CDR1 is MNHEY and CDR2 is SVGAGI. CDR3 bases: TGTGCCAGCAGTTACTCGAGCGAGTGGAACACTGAAGCTTTCTTT. As protein: CASSYSSEWNTEAFF.

V gene TRBV2 combines with J gene TRBJ2-1, with D tentatively TRBD1 (5 bases). V was pared by 8 bases and J by 5 bases, with 19 bases between. The CDR3 extends over 15 amino acids. Germline values: CDR1 SNHLY, CDR2 FYNNEI. The CDR3 nucleotides read TGTGCCAGCGGTGGGGCCAGGGAAAAGGACAATGAGCAGTTCTTC. It encodes CASGGAREKDNEQFF.

The chain links TRBV10-2 to TRBJ2-7, with TRBD1 matching over 12 bases. The CDR3 totals 16 residues. The junction had 6 bases not matched to a gene; V was cut back by 3 bases and J by 3 bases. Germline lookup yields CDR1 WSHSY and CDR2 SAAADI. The CDR3 DNA follows: TGCGCCAGCAGTGAACCAGGGACAGGGGGCGTCTACGAGCAGTACTTC. It yields the protein CASSEPGTGGVYEQYF.

The genes are TRBV14 and TRBJ2-1; 12 bases align to TRBD2. Germline V gene sequence: CDR1 SGHDN, CDR2 FVKESK. J lost 6 bases, V lost 6 bases, and 9 bases had no gene match. The CDR3 runs to 16 residues. The CDR3 coding sequence is TGTGCCAGCAGTCGTCTAGCGGGGGGGCCCCGCAATGAGCAGTTCTTC. This sequence encodes CASSRLAGGPRNEQFF.

This clone showed up just once. The CDR3 loop reads CASMTPGTGGTDTQYF. CDR3 DNA: TGTGCCAGTATGACTCCCGGGACAGGGGGCACAGATACGCAGTATTTT. The rearrangement uses TRBV19 and TRBJ2-3; 10 bases match TRBD1. The ends lost 7 bases at V and 1 base at J; junction bases unmatched: 8. The CDR3 sequence is 16 residues long. CDR1 and CDR2 (germline): LNHDA, SQIVND (reference sequence). The whole variable domain, remainder taken from reference TRBV19 and TRBJ2-3, is DGGITQSPKYLFRKEGQNVTLSCEQNLNHDAMYWYRQDPGQGLRLIYYSQIVNDFQKGDIAEGYSVSREKKESFPLTVTSAQKNPTAFYLCASMTPGTGGTDTQYFGPGTRLTVL.

The count of this clone is one. This chain links TRBV7-8 with TRBJ2-1; D is uncertain. Germline CDR1 reads SGHVS; CDR2 reads FQNEAQ. The CDR3 is 11 residues long. Deletions cut 5 bases from V and 10 bases from J, with 9 bases between. The CDR3 loop reads CASSLQKEQFF. The CDR3 DNA reads TGTGCCAGCAGCCTCCAGAAAGAGCAGTTCTTC.

This clone has a single count. This chain uses TRBV7-9 with TRBJ2-1; the match to TRBD2 covers 8 bases. The CDR3 extends over 13 amino acids. V was pared by 3 bases and J by 8 bases, with 3 bases of the junction left unmatched. Germline loops: CDR1 SEHNR, CDR2 FQNEAQ (reference sequence). In nucleotides, the CDR3 is TGTGCCAGCAGCTTTGAAGCGGGGGATGAGCAGTTCTTC. It specifies CASSFEAGDEQFF. Using reference TRBV7-9 and TRBJ2-1 for the parts outside the CDR3, the full variable domain is DTGVSQNPRHKITKRGQNVTFRCDPISEHNRLYWYRQTLGQGPEFLTYFQNEAQLEKSRLLSDRFSAERPKGSFSTLEIQRTEQGDSAMYLCASSFEAGDEQFFGPGTRLTVL.